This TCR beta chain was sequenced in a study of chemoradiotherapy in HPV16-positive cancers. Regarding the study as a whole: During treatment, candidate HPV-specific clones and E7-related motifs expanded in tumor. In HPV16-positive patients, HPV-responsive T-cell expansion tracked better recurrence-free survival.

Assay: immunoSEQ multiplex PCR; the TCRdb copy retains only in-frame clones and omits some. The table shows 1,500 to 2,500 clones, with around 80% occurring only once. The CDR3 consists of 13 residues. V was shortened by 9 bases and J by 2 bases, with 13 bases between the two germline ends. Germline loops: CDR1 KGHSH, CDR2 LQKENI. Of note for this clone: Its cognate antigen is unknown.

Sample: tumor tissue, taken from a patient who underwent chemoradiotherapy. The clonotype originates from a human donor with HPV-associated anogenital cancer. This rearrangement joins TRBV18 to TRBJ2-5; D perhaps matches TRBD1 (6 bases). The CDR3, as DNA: TGTGCCAGTCTCGGACAGTCTCAAGAGACCCAGTACTTC. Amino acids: CASLGQSQETQYF.